This TCR beta chain was observed in a study of T-cell reconstitution after alpha-beta-depleted transplantation in children. Of note for this clonotype: Its antigen is unknown.

Study-wide points: Reportedly, only several hundred clones from non-depleted graft cells drove alpha-beta T-cell counts at about two months. Surviving thymic progenitors and recipient T cells were the source of high TCRbeta diversity at day 60 in some patients. After one year, T-cell counts and TCRbeta diversity mostly came from new T cells.

It was with unique molecular identifiers that the TCRbeta library was prepared. MiXCR, run by TCRdb on the PCR reads, gives a single entry per CDR3 protein. In the table there are 450,000 to 550,000 distinct CDR3 sequences, more than 9.5% of which are singletons. The clonotype was recovered from a female patient between 2 and 15 years old who had a stem cell transplant for aplastic anemia, so the T cells may come from the graft donor. The source material was PBMCs, mostly from graft donor cells, sampled 180 days after TCRalphabeta/CD19-depleted stem cell transplant.

The CDR3 region has the DNA TGCAGCGTGGGACTAGCCGGGATTTCCTACGAGCAGTACTTC. Protein product: CSVGLAGISYEQYF. The V and J genes are TRBV29-1 and TRBJ2-7, with 9 bases fitting TRBD2. The CDR3 runs to 14 residues. Germline V lookup: CDR1 SQVTM, CDR2 ANQGSEA. The V gene end was trimmed by 6 bases and the J gene end by 1 base; junction bases not matched to a gene: 7.